This passage covers 25 T cell receptor beta chains from one sample sequenced in a study of cytomegalovirus exposure and HLA in healthy donors. PCR employed 60 Vbeta and 13 Jbeta primers. Assay: immunoSEQ multiplex PCR; the TCRdb copy retains only in-frame clones and omits some. The sample records around 130,000 clones, 75% being singletons. The source material was PBMCs. Receptors originate from a woman aged 40-49 years in good health and CMV-seropositive.

The rearrangement uses TRBV7-2 and TRBJ1-4, with 8 bases lining up with TRBD1. Looked up from germline, CDR1 is SGHTA and CDR2 is FQGNSA. The ends lost 5 bases at V and 8 bases at J; junction bases unmatched: 13. The CDR3 sequence is 16 residues long. CDR3 DNA: TGTGCCAGCAGCCCCCAATCGACAGGGGTGGGGGAAAAACTGTTTTTT. Translation gives CASSPQSTGVGEKLFF.

The gene calls are TRBV19 and TRBJ1-1; TRBD1 matches at 7 bases. V shed 6 bases, J shed 7 bases, and the junction held 11 bases outside the gene matches. Germline CDR1 LNHDA, CDR2 SQIVND (reference sequence). CDR3 length: 14 amino acids. DNA for the CDR3: TGTGCCAGTAGCGAATTAACAGGGGATTTTGAAGCTTTCTTT. Protein sequence: CASSELTGDFEAFF. The variable domain in full, completed from reference TRBV19 and TRBJ1-1, reads DGGITQSPKYLFRKEGQNVTLSCEQNLNHDAMYWYRQDPGQGLRLIYYSQIVNDFQKGDIAEGYSVSREKKESFPLTVTSAQKNPTAFYLCASSELTGDFEAFFGQGTRLTVV.

This rearrangement joins TRBV6-5 to TRBJ2-3; D call uncertain. CDR1 MNHEY and CDR2 SVGAGI come from the germline V gene. The length of the CDR3 is 15 residues. V lost 2 bases and J lost 0, with 9 bases in between. CDR3 nucleotides: TGTGCCAGCAGTTACCTCGGTGAAAGCACAGATACGCAGTATTTT. Encoded protein: CASSYLGESTDTQYF.

The CDR3 nucleotides are TGTGCCAGTAGTATGCCCCCTCTAGCGGGAGGAAGGTCCTACGAGCAGTACTTC. Translating gives CASSMPPLAGGRSYEQYF. The J gene is TRBJ2-7, the V gene TRBV19; TRBD2 matches 11 bases. From germline, CDR1 is LNHDA and CDR2 SQIVND (reference sequence). The V and J ends lost 3 bases and 1 base, in that order; junction bases with no gene match: 11. The CDR3 loop spans 18 amino acids.

The rearrangement joins TRBV30 to TRBJ2-7; D gene uncertain. Trimming shortened V by 0 bases and J by 3 bases, and 15 bases separated the two germline ends. This CDR3 has 15 residues. Germline V gives CDR1 GTSNPN, CDR2 SVGIG (reference sequence). This CDR3 is CAWSVQFPPDYEQYF. The CDR3, as DNA: TGTGCCTGGAGTGTACAATTCCCCCCCGACTACGAGCAGTACTTC. The full variable domain, its missing parts supplied by reference TRBV30 and TRBJ2-7, is SQTIHQWPATLVQPVGSPLSLECTVEGTSNPNLYWYRQAAGRGLQLLFYSVGIGQISSEVPQNLSASRPQDRQFILSSKKLLLSDSGFYLCAWSVQFPPDYEQYFGPGTRLTVT.

The V call is TRBV6-1, the J call TRBJ2-7, with TRBD2 as a possible D gene (6 bases). Trimming removed 4 bases at V and 5 bases at J, with 21 bases between. The CDR3 consists of 16 residues. Germline lookup yields CDR1 MNHNS and CDR2 SASEGT. CDR3 coding DNA: TGTGCCAGCAGTGGAGTCTTCGGAGGGACGGGGGACGAGCAGTACTTC. It yields the protein CASSGVFGGTGDEQYF.

The chain recombines TRBV29-1 with TRBJ1-2; 10 positions agree with TRBD1. The germline CDR1 and CDR2 sequences are SQVTM and ANQGSEA. The CDR3 length is 12 residues. Trimming at V came to 8 bases and at J to 3 bases, leaving 3 bases not matched to a gene. CDR3 amino acids: CSSGTGDYGYTF. The CDR3, as DNA: TGCAGCTCCGGGACAGGGGACTATGGCTACACCTTC. The full variable domain, in which reference TRBV29-1 and TRBJ1-2 provide the parts outside the CDR3, is SAVISQKPSRDICQRGTSLTIQCQVDSQVTMMFWYRQQPGQSLTLIATANQGSEATYESGFVIDKFPISRPNLTFSTLTVSNMSPEDSSIYLCSSGTGDYGYTFGSGTRLTVV.

The rearrangement joins TRBV15 to TRBJ1-4; D perhaps matches TRBD1 (6 bases). The germline CDR1 and CDR2 sequences are LNHNV and YYDKDF (reference sequence). Trimming shortened V by 1 base and J by 8 bases, and 11 bases separated the two germline ends. This CDR3 region has 14 residues. CDR3 nucleotides: TGTGCCACCAGCAGAGTAGGGACAATGGAAAAACTGTTTTTT. Translation gives CATSRVGTMEKLFF.

The CDR3 region is CASSHRTRIYEQYF. CDR3 nucleotides: TGTGCCAGCAGCCACCGGACTAGGATCTACGAGCAGTACTTC. The chain links TRBV11-2 to TRBJ2-7; 7 bases agree with TRBD2. Germline values: CDR1 SGHAT, CDR2 FQNNGV. V trimming: 5 bases; J trimming: 3 bases; junction bases outside the gene matches: 7. This CDR3 has 14 residues.

The rearrangement uses TRBV2 and TRBJ1-1; possibly TRBD1 for D (6 bases). The V gene's germline CDR1 is SNHLY and CDR2 FYNNEI. This CDR3 has 12 amino acids. The V and J ends lost 10 bases and 3 bases respectively, with 12 bases between them. For the CDR3, the DNA is TGTGCCACCCGACAGGATTACACTGAAGCTTTCTTT. Residues: CATRQDYTEAFF.

This chain joins TRBV6-5 and TRBJ1-6, with a tentative D call TRBD1 (5 bases). The germline V and J ends were trimmed by 4 bases and 4 bases, with 14 bases remaining between them. Germline values: CDR1 MNHEY, CDR2 SVGAGI. The CDR3 runs 16 residues. The DNA for the CDR3 is TGTGCCAGCAGTTCTGAGGGACTAGTTTATAATTCACCCCTCCACTTT. It yields the protein CASSSEGLVYNSPLHF.

The chain has TRBV4-2 and TRBJ2-5, with 8 positions matching TRBD1. The germline gives CDR1 LGHNA, CDR2 YNFKEQ. V lost 3 bases, J lost 2 bases, and 11 bases stayed unmatched. This CDR3 comprises 17 residues. Here the CDR3 DNA reads TGTGCCAGCAGCCAGCGGGCAGGACAGGGTATACAAGAGACCCAGTACTTC. The encoded protein is CASSQRAGQGIQETQYF.

The genes are TRBV7-2 and TRBJ2-4; the D gene is possibly TRBD1 (5 bases). Trimming pared 5 bases from V and 6 bases from J, leaving 14 bases between. The CDR3 runs to 14 residues. The V gene's germline CDR1 is SGHTA and CDR2 FQGNSA. The CDR3 sequence: CASSAKGISNIQYF. The CDR3 nucleotides read TGTGCCAGCAGCGCTAAGGGGATTTCAAACATTCAGTACTTC.

This clone came up a few times. The CDR3 spells CASSLYQGFDEAFF. The CDR3 region has the DNA TGTGCCAGCAGTTTATATCAGGGCTTCGATGAAGCTTTCTTT. The chain is built from TRBV27 and TRBJ1-1; tentatively, D is TRBD1 (5 bases). CDR3 length: 14 amino acids. V gave up 1 base and J gave up 7 bases, with 13 bases separating them. Germline CDR1 and CDR2: MNHEY and SMNVEV (reference sequence).

This clone was counted a single time. This sequence joins TRBV5-4 and TRBJ1-2; no clear D. The CDR3 covers 11 residues. From germline, CDR1 is SGHNT and CDR2 YYREEE (reference sequence). Trimming left V 5 bases short and J 8 bases short, with 10 bases between. In DNA form, the CDR3 reads TGTGCCAGCAGGGACTCCACGGGCTACACCTTC. It is translated as CASRDSTGYTF.

CDR3 region: CASSQVPAATNEKLFF. CDR3 coding DNA: TGCGCCAGCAGCCAAGTCCCAGCGGCAACTAATGAAAAACTGTTTTTT. The chain links TRBV4-1 to TRBJ1-4, with D uncertain. From germline, CDR1 is MGHRA and CDR2 YSYEKL. CDR3 size: 16 residues. Trimming removed 1 base from V and 0 bases from J, with 9 bases in between.

The table lists this clone with a few counts. The V and J genes are TRBV6-6 and TRBJ2-5, with D perhaps matching TRBD2 (5 bases). The V gene's germline CDR1 is MNHNY and CDR2 SVGAGI (reference sequence). V was cut by 0 bases and J by 1 base, with 9 bases left in between. The CDR3 length is 15 residues. The CDR3 DNA reads as TGTGCCAGCAGTTACTCGGGCCTAGCCCAAGAGACCCAGTACTTC. Protein product: CASSYSGLAQETQYF.

The CDR3 is CASSFLPWGVGQPQHF. CDR3 nucleotides: TGTGCCAGCAGTTTTCTCCCCTGGGGGGTTGGGCAGCCCCAGCATTTT. This sequence joins TRBV27 and TRBJ1-5, with D possibly matching TRBD1 (5 bases). CDR1 and CDR2 from the germline V gene are MNHEY and SMNVEV (reference sequence). The CDR3 has 16 residues. The V and J ends lost 3 bases and 7 bases respectively, with 19 bases between them.

This clone came up a few times. The CDR3 here is CASSLWTSGSYEQYF. CDR3 nucleotides: TGTGCCAGCAGTTTATGGACTAGCGGGTCCTACGAGCAGTACTTC. The J gene is TRBJ2-7, the V gene TRBV27; TRBD2 agrees at 11 bases. CDR1 is MNHEY and CDR2 is SMNVEV in the germline V gene (reference sequence). The CDR3 extends over 15 amino acids. The V and J ends lost 1 base and 1 base, in that order; junction bases with no gene match: 0.

V is TRBV5-1 and J is TRBJ2-3; 7 bases agree with TRBD2. V lost 6 bases to trimming and J lost 0 bases; unmatched junction nucleotides: 7. Germline V lookup: CDR1 SGHRS, CDR2 YFSETQ. There are 15 residues in the CDR3. CDR3 bases: TGCGCCAGCAACCCTTCTAGCGGTAGCACAGATACGCAGTATTTT. As protein: CASNPSSGSTDTQYF.

The chain recombines TRBV9 with TRBJ2-3, with 8 bases that match TRBD2. The CDR3 is 16 amino acids. In germline, CDR1 is SGDLS, CDR2 YYNGEE. V shed 0 bases, J shed 2 bases, and the junction held 5 bases outside the gene matches. For the CDR3, the DNA is TGTGCCAGCAGCGTAGAAGCGGGAGCGTTCACAGATACGCAGTATTTT. Its translation: CASSVEAGAFTDTQYF.

This clone was detected only once. V gene TRBV19 combines with J gene TRBJ2-7, with TRBD1 identical over 8 bases. Germline lookup yields CDR1 LNHDA and CDR2 SQIVND (reference sequence). CDR3 length: 13 residues. V dropped 8 bases and J dropped 0; count of bases not matched to a gene: 3. CDR3 sequence: CASSGTGSYEQYF. CDR3 DNA: TGTGCCAGTTCCGGGACAGGCTCCTACGAGCAGTACTTC.

In DNA form, the CDR3 reads TGTGCCAGCAGCTTATTAATGGGGGGCCAAGAGACCCAGTACTTC. Protein product: CASSLLMGGQETQYF. The chain combines TRBV7-2 with TRBJ2-5; a weak D match, TRBD2 (6 bases). The germline V and J ends were trimmed by 2 bases and 1 base, with 11 bases remaining between them. This CDR3 spans 15 amino acids. Germline V lookup: CDR1 SGHTA, CDR2 FQGNSA.

The chain employs TRBV5-4 and TRBJ1-2, with 9 bases lining up with TRBD1. Per the germline V gene, CDR1 is SGHNT and CDR2 is YYREEE (reference sequence). The CDR3 contains 16 residues. V gave up 3 bases and J gave up 1 base; unmatched junction bases: 7. The CDR3: CASSSFRDRVNYGYTF. In DNA, the CDR3 is TGTGCCAGCAGCTCCTTCCGGGACAGGGTTAACTATGGCTACACCTTC.

This sequence joins TRBV7-2 and TRBJ2-7, with 7 bases matching TRBD1. V was pared by 3 bases and J by 5 bases, with 10 bases of the junction left unmatched. CDR1 is SGHTA, CDR2 FQGNSA, per germline. The CDR3 runs 15 residues. CDR3 DNA sequence: TGTGCCAGCAGCTTCCAACGGGACAGACCCCACGAGCAGTACTTC. It is translated as CASSFQRDRPHEQYF.